One sample yielded the 9 T cell receptor beta chains listed below, sequenced in a study of cytomegalovirus exposure and HLA in healthy donors. PCR involved 60 Vbeta and 13 Jbeta primers. The table came from immunoSEQ multiplex PCR; TCRdb's copy has only in-frame clones and leaves some out. The profile covers roughly 240,000 clones, with roughly 78% appearing a single time and 0.45% to 0.5% taken by the ten largest. Source material: PBMCs. Receptors originate from a boy aged 10-17 years in good health and CMV-seronegative.

As for this clone: Germline and junction disagree at one end, which may indicate a read error. The rearrangement joins TRBV7-7 to TRBJ2-1; 7 bases are a match to TRBD1. CDR3 length equals 15 residues. Per the germline V gene, CDR1 is SSHAT and CDR2 is FNYEAQ (reference sequence). The CDR3 DNA follows: TGTGCTAGCAGCCCGAACAGGGGAACGGTCAATGAGCAGTTCTTC. It translates to CASSPNRGTVNEQFF.

This clone came up a few times. This chain links TRBV6-6 with TRBJ2-5; 11 bases are shared with TRBD1. This CDR3 has 16 amino acids. V shed 5 bases and J 1 base; nucleotides not matched to a gene: 6. Germline values: CDR1 MNHNY, CDR2 SVGAGI (reference sequence). CDR3 sequence reads: CASSAGQGAFQETQYF. CDR3 nucleotides: TGTGCCAGCAGTGCTGGACAGGGGGCCTTCCAAGAGACCCAGTACTTC.

The chain couples TRBV7-9 to TRBJ2-1; TRBD2 aligns across 9 bases. CDR1 and CDR2 (germline): SEHNR, FQNEAQ (reference sequence). The CDR3 consists of 15 residues. Unmatched junction bases numbered 7, after V lost 5 bases and J lost 5 bases. CDR3 residues: CASSPIAGVNNEQFF. For the CDR3, the DNA is TGTGCCAGCAGCCCCATAGCGGGGGTAAACAATGAGCAGTTCTTC.

This CDR3 reads CASSAVRLAKNIQYF. The CDR3 nucleotides read TGTGCCAGCAGCGCTGTGCGGCTAGCCAAAAACATTCAGTACTTC. The chain recombines TRBV2 with TRBJ2-4; D is unclear. There are 15 residues in the CDR3. The V end was cut by 6 bases, the J end by 0 bases, with 12 bases between. CDR1 is SNHLY and CDR2 is FYNNEI in the germline V gene.

The chain joins TRBV11-2 to TRBJ2-2, with D possibly matching TRBD2 (5 bases). V was cut by 0 bases and J by 4 bases, with 15 bases left in between. The CDR3 runs to 17 residues. From germline, CDR1 is SGHAT and CDR2 FQNNGV. CDR3 sequence (DNA): TGTGCCAGCAGCTTAGACCCCTCGAGGGCCAGCACCGGGGAGCTGTTTTTT. Translated, it gives CASSLDPSRASTGELFF. The full variable domain, rest sourced from reference TRBV11-2 and TRBJ2-2, is EAGVAQSPRYKIIEKRQSVAFWCNPISGHATLYWYQQILGQGPKLLIQFQNNGVVDDSQLPKDRFSAERLKGVDSTLKIQPAKLEDSAVYLCASSLDPSRASTGELFFGEGSRLTVL.

The genes are TRBV7-2 and TRBJ2-3; 8 bases fit TRBD1. The CDR3 contains 17 residues. CDR1 and CDR2 from the germline V gene are SGHTA and FQGNSA. The junction had 9 bases not matched to a gene; V was cut back by 1 base and J by 3 bases. CDR3 DNA: TGTGCCAGCAGCTTAGTCGGACAGGGAGATTATACAGATACGCAGTATTTT. Translated, it gives CASSLVGQGDYTDTQYF.

The chain employs TRBV5-6 and TRBJ2-7; 8 nucleotides align to TRBD1. Germline values: CDR1 SGHDT, CDR2 YYEEEE. V gave up 0 bases and J gave up 3 bases; unmatched junction bases: 2. The CDR3 is 14 residues long. The CDR3: CASSLGQGFYEQYF. The CDR3, as DNA: TGTGCCAGCAGCTTGGGACAGGGGTTCTACGAGCAGTACTTC.

V and J are TRBV19 and TRBJ1-5; 10 positions agree with TRBD1. This CDR3 has 16 residues. Germline V gives CDR1 LNHDA, CDR2 SQIVND (reference sequence). Trimming removed 3 bases from V and 1 base from J; junction bases left unmatched: 3. DNA for the CDR3: TGTGCCAGTAGTATGGGGGACAGGGGAAGCAATCAGCCCCAGCATTTT. Its translation is CASSMGDRGSNQPQHF.

V and J are TRBV19 and TRBJ1-5, with no clear D. V gave up 7 bases and J gave up 2 bases, with 12 bases separating them. Per germline, CDR1 LNHDA and CDR2 SQIVND (reference sequence). CDR3 length equals 14 residues. CDR3 loop: CASTPIRGNQPQHF. The CDR3 DNA reads as TGTGCCAGTACCCCCATCCGGGGCAATCAGCCCCAGCATTTT.